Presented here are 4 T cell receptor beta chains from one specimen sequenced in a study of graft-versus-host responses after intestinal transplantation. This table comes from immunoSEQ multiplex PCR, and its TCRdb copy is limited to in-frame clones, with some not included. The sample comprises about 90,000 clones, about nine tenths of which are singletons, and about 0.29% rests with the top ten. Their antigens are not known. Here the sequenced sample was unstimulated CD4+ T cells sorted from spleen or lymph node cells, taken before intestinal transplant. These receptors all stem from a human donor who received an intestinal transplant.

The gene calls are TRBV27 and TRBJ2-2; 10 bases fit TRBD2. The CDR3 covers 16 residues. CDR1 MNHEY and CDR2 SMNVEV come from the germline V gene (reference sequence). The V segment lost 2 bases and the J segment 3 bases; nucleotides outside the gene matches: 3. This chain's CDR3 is CASSLLAGADTGELFF. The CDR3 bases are TGTGCCAGCAGTTTACTAGCGGGGGCGGACACCGGGGAGCTGTTTTTT.

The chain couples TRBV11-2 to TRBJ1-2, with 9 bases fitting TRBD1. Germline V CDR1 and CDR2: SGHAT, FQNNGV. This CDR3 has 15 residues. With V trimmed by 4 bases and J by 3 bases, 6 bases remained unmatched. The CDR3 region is CASSSDRGSDYGYTF. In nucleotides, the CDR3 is TGTGCCAGCAGCTCCGACAGGGGGAGTGACTATGGCTACACCTTC.

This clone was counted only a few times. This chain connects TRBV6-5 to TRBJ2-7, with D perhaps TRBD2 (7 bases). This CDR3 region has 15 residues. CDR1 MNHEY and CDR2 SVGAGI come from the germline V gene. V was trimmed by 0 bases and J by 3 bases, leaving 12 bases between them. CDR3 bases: TGTGCCAGCAGTTACTCAGGGGGGGTTAACTACGAGCAGTACTTC. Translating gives CASSYSGGVNYEQYF.

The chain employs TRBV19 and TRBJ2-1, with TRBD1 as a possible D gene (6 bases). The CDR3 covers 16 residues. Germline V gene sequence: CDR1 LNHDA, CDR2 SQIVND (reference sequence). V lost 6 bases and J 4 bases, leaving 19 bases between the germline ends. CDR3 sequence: CASSLPGTLTYNEQFF. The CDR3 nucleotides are TGTGCCAGTAGCCTGCCCGGGACACTAACTTACAATGAGCAGTTCTTC. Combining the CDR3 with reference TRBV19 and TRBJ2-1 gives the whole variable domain DGGITQSPKYLFRKEGQNVTLSCEQNLNHDAMYWYRQDPGQGLRLIYYSQIVNDFQKGDIAEGYSVSREKKESFPLTVTSAQKNPTAFYLCASSLPGTLTYNEQFFGPGTRLTVL.